The following is a T cell receptor (beta chain) sequence with its context. The sample comes from a study of shared clonotypes between healthy human individuals. Study donors comprised healthy, HIV-negative adults devoid of recent acute infection or vaccination. Sequencing was at deep level. Libraries were prepared by immunoSEQ multiplex PCR; TCRdb keeps only in-frame clonotypes and omits some of them. The sample lists some 1.5 million clones, around 97% seen once, with over 1% in the top ten. Germline V gene sequence: CDR1 MRHNA, CDR2 SNTAGT. The CDR3 length is 15 residues. With 0 bases removed from V and 5 bases from J, the gap between germline ends came to 13 bases.

The receptor was isolated from a man in his thirties or forties in good health. The chain has TRBV6-4 and TRBJ1-1; perhaps TRBD1 as D (5 bases). The sample consisted of naive CD4+ T cells sorted from blood. Subset in this sample: CD45RA+ positively selected. The CDR3 DNA reads TGTGCCAGCAGTGACTCCTGGGGCCCGCCAACTGAAGCTTTCTTT. Translation gives CASSDSWGPPTEAFF.